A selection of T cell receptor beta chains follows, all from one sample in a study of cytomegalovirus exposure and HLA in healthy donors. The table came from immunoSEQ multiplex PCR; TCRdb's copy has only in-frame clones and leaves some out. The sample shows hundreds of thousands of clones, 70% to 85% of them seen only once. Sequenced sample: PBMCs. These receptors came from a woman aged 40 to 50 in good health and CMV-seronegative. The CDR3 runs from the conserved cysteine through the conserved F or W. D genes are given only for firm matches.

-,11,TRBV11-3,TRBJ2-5,CASRTGETQYF,TGTGCCAGCAGAACGGGGGAGACCCAGTACTTC
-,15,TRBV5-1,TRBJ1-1,CASSLVPGLNTEAFF,TGCGCCAGCAGCTTGGTCCCAGGGTTGAACACTGAAGCTTTCTTT
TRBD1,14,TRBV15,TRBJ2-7,CATSNPGQGWRQYF,TGTGCCACCAGCAACCCGGGACAGGGGTGGAGACAGTACTTC
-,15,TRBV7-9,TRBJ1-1,CASSQLGGRYTEAFF,TGTGCCAGCAGCCAGCTGGGAGGGCGGTACACTGAAGCTTTCTTT
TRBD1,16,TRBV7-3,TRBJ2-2,CASRDGQGRDTGELFF,TGTGCCAGCAGAGACGGACAGGGGAGGGACACCGGGGAGCTGTTTTTT
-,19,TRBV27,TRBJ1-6,CASSTRGGRGIYDLSPLHF,TGTGCCAGCAGCACCCGGGGCGGCCGGGGGATTTATGACCTTTCACCCCTCCACTTT
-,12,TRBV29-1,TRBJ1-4,CSVGGQGEKLFF,TGCAGCGTTGGGGGGCAGGGGGAAAAACTGTTTTTT
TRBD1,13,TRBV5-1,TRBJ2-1,CASTTGFNNEQFF,TGCGCCAGTACGACAGGGTTTAACAATGAGCAGTTCTTC
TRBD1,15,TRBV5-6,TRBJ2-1,CASDQQGPSYNEQFF,TGTGCCAGCGATCAACAGGGGCCGTCCTACAATGAGCAGTTCTTC
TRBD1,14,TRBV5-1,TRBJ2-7,CASSLLGGTYEQYF,TGCGCCAGCAGCTTACTAGGGGGCACCTACGAGCAGTACTTC
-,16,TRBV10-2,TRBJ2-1,CASSEFVGGRYNEQFF,TGCGCCAGCAGTGAGTTTGTCGGGGGGCGGTACAATGAGCAGTTCTTC